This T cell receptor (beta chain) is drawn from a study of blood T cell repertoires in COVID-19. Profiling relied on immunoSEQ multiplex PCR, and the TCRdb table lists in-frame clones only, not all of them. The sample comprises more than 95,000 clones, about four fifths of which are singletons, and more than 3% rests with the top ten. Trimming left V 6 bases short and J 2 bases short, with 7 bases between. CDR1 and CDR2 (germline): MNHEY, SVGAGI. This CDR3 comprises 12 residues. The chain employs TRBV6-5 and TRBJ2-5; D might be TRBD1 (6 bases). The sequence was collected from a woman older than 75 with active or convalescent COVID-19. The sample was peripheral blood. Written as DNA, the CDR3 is TGTGCCAGCAGAGACAGGCAAGAGACCCAGTACTTC. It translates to CASRDRQETQYF.